The rows below give T cell receptor beta chains drawn from one sample of a study of cytomegalovirus exposure and HLA in healthy donors. Assay used: immunoSEQ multiplex PCR; TCRdb lists only in-frame clones, some missing. Among some 160,000 clones listed, approximately 82% were seen once. Sequencing input: PBMCs. These receptors originate from a male donor in good health and CMV-seronegative. CDR3s include the opening cysteine and the closing phenylalanine or tryptophan. Fields, in order: D gene, V gene, clone size, J gene, CDR3 protein, CDR3 DNA. The D gene is left open where the match is weak. Clone size is given for some rows only: seen once, a few or many times, or a class if the clone is expanded.

>.|TRBV19|.|TRBJ2-3
CASSIWTHQGTDTQYF
TGTGCCAGTAGTATATGGACCCATCAGGGGACAGATACGCAGTATTTT
>.|TRBV5-1|.|TRBJ1-1
CASSEQGNTEAFF
TGCGCCAGCAGCGAACAGGGGAACACTGAAGCTTTCTTT
>.|TRBV6-1|once|TRBJ1-3
CASSDSWTDSSGNTIYF
TGTGCCAGCAGTGATTCTTGGACAGACTCCTCTGGAAACACCATATATTTT
>TRBD1|TRBV6-4|.|TRBJ1-2
CASRPDRGGGYTF
TGTGCCAGCAGGCCCGACAGGGGAGGCGGCTACACCTTC
>TRBD2|TRBV27|few|TRBJ2-1
CASSLTGTSIDEQFF
TGTGCCAGCAGTTTAACCGGGACTAGTATCGATGAGCAGTTCTTC
>TRBD1|TRBV7-9|.|TRBJ1-2
CASSPAGTGVEVNGYTF
TGTGCCAGCAGCCCTGCCGGGACAGGGGTTGAGGTAAATGGCTACACCTTC
>.|TRBV19|.|TRBJ1-5
CASSTERGPQHF
TGTGCCAGTAGTACCGAGCGAGGGCCCCAGCATTTT
>.|TRBV29-1|.|TRBJ2-5
CSVERGNQETQYF
TGCAGCGTTGAACGAGGGAACCAAGAGACCCAGTACTTC
>.|TRBV6-6|.|TRBJ1-6
CASSYWSDSNSPLHF
TGTGCCAGCAGTTACTGGTCGGACAGCAATTCACCCCTCCACTTT
>TRBD2|TRBV2|.|TRBJ2-3
CASRRESGGWTDTQYF
TGTGCCAGCAGGCGAGAGAGCGGGGGGTGGACAGATACGCAGTATTTT
>TRBD1|TRBV5-1|.|TRBJ2-5
CASSPNRGGETQYF
TGCGCCAGCAGCCCGAACAGGGGCGGAGAGACCCAGTACTTC
>.|TRBV20-1|.|TRBJ2-1
CSARPYNEQFF
TGCAGTGCTAGACCTTACAATGAGCAGTTCTTC
>TRBD1|TRBV19|.|TRBJ1-1
CASTVQGARTEAFF
TGTGCCAGTACCGTACAGGGGGCTCGTACTGAAGCTTTCTTT
>TRBD1|TRBV4-3|.|TRBJ2-7
CASSQDPGTGGYEQYF
TGCGCCAGCAGCCAAGACCCCGGGACAGGGGGTTACGAGCAGTACTTC
>.|TRBV30|.|TRBJ1-4
CAWRGGICEKLFF
TGTGCCTGGAGGGGGGGGATTTGTGAAAAACTGTTTTTT
>.|TRBV18|.|TRBJ2-4
CASSPDRELAKNIQYF
TGTGCCAGCTCACCCGACAGAGAGCTAGCCAAAAACATTCAGTACTTC
>.|TRBV27|few|TRBJ2-2
CASREGAGNIAGELFF
TGTGCCAGCAGGGAGGGTGCAGGGAATATCGCCGGGGAGCTGTTTTTT
>TRBD2|TRBV5-8|.|TRBJ2-3
CASSIWTSGRTDTQYF
TGTGCCAGCAGCATCTGGACTAGCGGGAGGACAGATACGCAGTATTTT
>TRBD1|TRBV10-3|.|TRBJ1-6
CAISPSTGGGSPLHF
TGTGCCATCAGTCCTTCGACAGGGGGTGGTTCACCCCTCCACTTT
>TRBD1|TRBV5-1|once|TRBJ1-1
CASSRTGVGTEAFF
TGCGCCAGCAGCCGAACAGGGGTTGGTACTGAAGCTTTCTTT